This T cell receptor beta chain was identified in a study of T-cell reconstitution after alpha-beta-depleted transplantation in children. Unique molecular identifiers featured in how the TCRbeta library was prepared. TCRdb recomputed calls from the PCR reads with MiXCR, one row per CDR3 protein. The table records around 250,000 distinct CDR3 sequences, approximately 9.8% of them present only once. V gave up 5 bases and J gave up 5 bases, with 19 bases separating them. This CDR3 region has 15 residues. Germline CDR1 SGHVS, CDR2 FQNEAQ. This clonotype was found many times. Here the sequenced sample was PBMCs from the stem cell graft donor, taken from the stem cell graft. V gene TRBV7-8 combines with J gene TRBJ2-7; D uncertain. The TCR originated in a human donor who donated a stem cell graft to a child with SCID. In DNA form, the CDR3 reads TGTGCCAGCAGCGCCCAGTATAACCTTCCCCACGAGCAGTACTTC. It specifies CASSAQYNLPHEQYF.